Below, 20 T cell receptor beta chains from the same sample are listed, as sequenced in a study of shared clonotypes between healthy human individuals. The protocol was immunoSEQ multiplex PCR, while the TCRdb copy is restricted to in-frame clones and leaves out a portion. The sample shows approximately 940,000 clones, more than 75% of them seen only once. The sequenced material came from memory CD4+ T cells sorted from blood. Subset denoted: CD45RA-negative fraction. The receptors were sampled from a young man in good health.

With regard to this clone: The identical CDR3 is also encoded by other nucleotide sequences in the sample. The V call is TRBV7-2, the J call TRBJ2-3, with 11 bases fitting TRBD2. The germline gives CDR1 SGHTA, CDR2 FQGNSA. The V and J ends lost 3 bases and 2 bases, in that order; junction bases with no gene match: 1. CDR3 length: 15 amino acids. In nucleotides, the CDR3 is TGTGCCAGCAGCTTTAGCGGGAGGGTCACAGATACGCAGTATTTT. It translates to CASSFSGRVTDTQYF.

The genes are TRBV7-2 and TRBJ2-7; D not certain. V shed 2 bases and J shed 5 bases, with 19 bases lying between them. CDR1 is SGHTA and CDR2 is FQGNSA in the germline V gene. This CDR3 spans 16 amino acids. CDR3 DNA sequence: TGTGCCAGCAGCTTAACCGCCAGGACCCCGCCAAACGAGCAGTACTTC. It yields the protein CASSLTARTPPNEQYF.

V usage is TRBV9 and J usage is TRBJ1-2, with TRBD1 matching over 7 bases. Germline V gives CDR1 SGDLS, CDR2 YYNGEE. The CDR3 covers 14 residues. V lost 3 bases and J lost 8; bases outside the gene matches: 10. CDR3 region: CASSANTGAGGYTF. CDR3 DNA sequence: TGTGCCAGCAGCGCCAACACAGGGGCGGGCGGCTACACCTTC.

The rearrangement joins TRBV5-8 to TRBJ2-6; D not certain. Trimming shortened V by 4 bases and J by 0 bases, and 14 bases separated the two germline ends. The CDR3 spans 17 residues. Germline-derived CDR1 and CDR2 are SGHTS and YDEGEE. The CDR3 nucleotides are TGTGCCAGCAGCCACCACCCCGAAGGCTCTGGGGCCAACGTCCTGACTTTC. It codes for CASSHHPEGSGANVLTF.

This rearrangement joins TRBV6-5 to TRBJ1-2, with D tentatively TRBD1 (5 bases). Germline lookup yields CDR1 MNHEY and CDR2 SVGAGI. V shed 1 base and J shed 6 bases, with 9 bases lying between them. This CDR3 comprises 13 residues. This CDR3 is CASSYLGAHGYTF. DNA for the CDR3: TGTGCCAGCAGTTACTTAGGGGCCCATGGCTACACCTTC.

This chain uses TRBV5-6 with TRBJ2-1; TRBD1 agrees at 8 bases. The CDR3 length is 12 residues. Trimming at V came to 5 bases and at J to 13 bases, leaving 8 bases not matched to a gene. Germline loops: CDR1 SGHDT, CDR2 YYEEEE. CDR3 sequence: CASSTRQGYQFF. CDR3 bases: TGTGCCAGCAGTACAAGACAGGGGTATCAGTTCTTC.

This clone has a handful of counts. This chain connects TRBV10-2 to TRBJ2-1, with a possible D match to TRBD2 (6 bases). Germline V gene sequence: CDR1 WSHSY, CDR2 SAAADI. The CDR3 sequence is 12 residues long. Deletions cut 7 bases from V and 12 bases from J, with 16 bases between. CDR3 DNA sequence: TGCGCCAGCACCCGATCTTCGGGGGTGCAGTTCTTC. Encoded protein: CASTRSSGVQFF.

The CDR3 bases are TGTGCCAGCAGTATCGATACAGTACTTTCACCCCTCCACTTT. Protein: CASSIDTVLSPLHF. The J gene is TRBJ1-6, the V gene TRBV27; no firm D call. The CDR3 totals 14 residues. V lost 5 bases and J lost 9, with 14 bases in between. The germline V gene encodes CDR1 MNHEY and CDR2 SMNVEV (reference sequence).

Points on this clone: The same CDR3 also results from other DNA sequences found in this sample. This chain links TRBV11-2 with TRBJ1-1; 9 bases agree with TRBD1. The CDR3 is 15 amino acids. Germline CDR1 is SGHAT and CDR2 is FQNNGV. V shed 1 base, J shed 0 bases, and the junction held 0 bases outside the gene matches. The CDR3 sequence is CASSLGDRVNTEAFF. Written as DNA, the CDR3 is TGTGCCAGCAGCTTAGGGGACAGGGTGAACACTGAAGCTTTCTTT.

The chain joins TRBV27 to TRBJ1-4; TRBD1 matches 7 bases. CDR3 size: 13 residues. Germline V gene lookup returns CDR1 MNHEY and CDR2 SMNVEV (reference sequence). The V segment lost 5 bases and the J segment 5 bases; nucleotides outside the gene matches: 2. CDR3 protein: CASSAGGNEKLFF. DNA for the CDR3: TGTGCCAGCAGTGCAGGGGGAAATGAAAAACTGTTTTTT.

The CDR3 DNA reads as TGTGCCAGCAGCCAGGGACTAGCTCCTCAAGAGACCCAGTACTTC. Translation gives CASSQGLAPQETQYF. The V and J genes are TRBV28 and TRBJ2-5; 9 nucleotides match TRBD2. In germline, CDR1 is MDHEN, CDR2 SYDVKM. The V and J ends lost 6 bases and 2 bases, in that order; junction bases with no gene match: 7. This CDR3 is 15 amino acids long.

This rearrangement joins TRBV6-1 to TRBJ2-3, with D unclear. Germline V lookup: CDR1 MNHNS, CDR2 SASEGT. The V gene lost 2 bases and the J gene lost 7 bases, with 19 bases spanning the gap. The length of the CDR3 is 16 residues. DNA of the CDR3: TGTGCCAGCAGTGAATACGGGTTTGAGCTTAGAAATACGCAGTATTTT. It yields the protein CASSEYGFELRNTQYF.

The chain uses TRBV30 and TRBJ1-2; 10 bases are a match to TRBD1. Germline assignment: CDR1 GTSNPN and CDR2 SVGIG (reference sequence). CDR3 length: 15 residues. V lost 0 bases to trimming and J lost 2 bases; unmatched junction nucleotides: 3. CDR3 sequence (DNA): TGTGCCTGGAGTGTTGGACAGGGGGTAAACTATGGCTACACCTTC. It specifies CAWSVGQGVNYGYTF.

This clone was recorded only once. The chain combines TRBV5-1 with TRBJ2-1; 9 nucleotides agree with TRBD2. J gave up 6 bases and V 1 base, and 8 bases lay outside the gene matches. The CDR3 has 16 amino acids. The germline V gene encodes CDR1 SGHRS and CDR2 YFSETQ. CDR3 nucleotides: TGCGCCAGCAGCTTGTCCCCGGGACTAGCAAGCAATGAGCAGTTCTTC. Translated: CASSLSPGLASNEQFF.

The CDR3 is CASSETRPSSDTQYF. CDR3 DNA sequence: TGTGCCAGCAGTGAAACAAGGCCTTCATCAGATACGCAGTATTTT. The chain carries TRBV2 and TRBJ2-3, with D unclear. With 2 bases removed from V and 4 bases from J, the gap between germline ends came to 13 bases. Germline CDR1 and CDR2: SNHLY and FYNNEI. This CDR3 is built from 15 residues. Supplemented by reference TRBV2 and TRBJ2-3, the full variable domain reads EPEVTQTPSHQVTQMGQEVILRCVPISNHLYFYWYRQILGQKVEFLVSFYNNEISEKSEIFDDQFSVERPDGSNFTLKIRSTKLEDSAMYFCASSETRPSSDTQYFGPGTRLTVL.

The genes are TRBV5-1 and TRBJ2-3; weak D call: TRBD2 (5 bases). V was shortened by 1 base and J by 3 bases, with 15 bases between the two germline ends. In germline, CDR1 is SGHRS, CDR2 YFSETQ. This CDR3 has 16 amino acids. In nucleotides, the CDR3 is TGCGCCAGCAGCTTGTTGGCGGGCGCCCTAACAGATACGCAGTATTTT. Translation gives CASSLLAGALTDTQYF.

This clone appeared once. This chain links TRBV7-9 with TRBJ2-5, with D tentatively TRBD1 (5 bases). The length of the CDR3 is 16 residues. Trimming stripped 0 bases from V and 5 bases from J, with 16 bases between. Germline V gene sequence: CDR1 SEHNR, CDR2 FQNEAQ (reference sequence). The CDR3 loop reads CASSLASSGSWETQYF. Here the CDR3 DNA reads TGTGCCAGCAGCTTAGCCTCTTCAGGGTCATGGGAGACCCAGTACTTC.

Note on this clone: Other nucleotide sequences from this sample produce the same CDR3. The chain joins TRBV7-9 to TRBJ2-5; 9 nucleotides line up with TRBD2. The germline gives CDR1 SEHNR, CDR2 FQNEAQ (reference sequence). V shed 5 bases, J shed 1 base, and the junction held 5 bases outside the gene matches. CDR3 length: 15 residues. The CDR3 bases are TGTGCCAGCAGCCTCCGACTAGCGGCCCAAGAGACCCAGTACTTC. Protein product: CASSLRLAAQETQYF.

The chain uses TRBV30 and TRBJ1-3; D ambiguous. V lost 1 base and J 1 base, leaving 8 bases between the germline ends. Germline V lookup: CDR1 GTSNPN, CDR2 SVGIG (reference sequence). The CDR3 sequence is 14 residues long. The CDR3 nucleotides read TGTGCCTGGAGTGGTCTGAAATCTGGAAACACCATATATTTT. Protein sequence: CAWSGLKSGNTIYF.

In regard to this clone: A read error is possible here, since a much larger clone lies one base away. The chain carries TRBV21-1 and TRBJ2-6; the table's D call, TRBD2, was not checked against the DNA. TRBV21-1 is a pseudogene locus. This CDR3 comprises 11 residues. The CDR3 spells CATSGANVLTF. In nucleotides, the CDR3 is TGTGCCACCTCCGGGGCCAACGTCCTGACTTTC.